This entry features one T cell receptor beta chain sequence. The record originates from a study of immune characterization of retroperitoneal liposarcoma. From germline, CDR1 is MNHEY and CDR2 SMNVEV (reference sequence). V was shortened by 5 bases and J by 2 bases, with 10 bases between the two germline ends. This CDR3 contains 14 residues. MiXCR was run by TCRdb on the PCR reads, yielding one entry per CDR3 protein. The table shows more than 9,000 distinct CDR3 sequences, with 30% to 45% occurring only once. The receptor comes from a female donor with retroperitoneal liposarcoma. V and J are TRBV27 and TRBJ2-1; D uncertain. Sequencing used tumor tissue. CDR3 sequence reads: CASSPLTPYNEQFF. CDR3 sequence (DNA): TGTGCCAGCAGTCCTCTTACCCCCTACAATGAGCAGTTCTTC.